The present T cell receptor (beta chain) was sequenced within a study of T cell responses to AZD1222 COVID-19 vaccine. Study-wide results and limits: Seropositivity was recorded at baseline in only a handful of AZD1222 recipients.

This CDR3 region has 13 residues. Germline CDR1 is MNHEY and CDR2 is SMNVEV (reference sequence). Trimming cost V 6 bases and J 11 bases; bases outside gene matches: 9. A note on this clone: Its antigen is currently unknown.

The assay was immunoSEQ multiplex PCR, and TCRdb's table has in-frame clones only and misses some. The sample records 60,000 to 85,000 clones, about nine tenths being singletons. This receptor was identified in an adult who received the AZD1222 COVID-19 vaccine. This sample comprised peripheral blood, obtained 28 days after the second AZD1222 dose. The rearrangement links TRBV27 to TRBJ1-2; 10 nucleotides match TRBD1. CDR3 loop: CASSRQGALLYTF. The CDR3 nucleotides are TGTGCCAGCAGCCGACAGGGGGCGCTTTTATACACCTTC.